The present TCR beta chain was sequenced within a study of T-cell reconstitution after alpha-beta-depleted transplantation in children. Whole-study results and caveats: Several hundred expanded graft clones reportedly gave rise to the alpha-beta T cells present about two months after transplant.

This clonotype was seen a handful of times. Its antigen is currently unknown. J lost 5 bases, V lost 6 bases, and 9 bases had no gene match. Germline-derived CDR1 and CDR2 are SNHLY and FYNNEI. The CDR3 is 14 amino acids. As it was prepared, the TCRbeta library received unique molecular identifiers. MiXCR, run by TCRdb on the PCR reads, gives a single entry per CDR3 protein. This repertoire shows about 540,000 distinct CDR3 sequences, 20% to 30% found once; its top ten account for about 35%. The chain couples TRBV2 to TRBJ2-5, with 7 bases matching TRBD2. This sequence originates from a boy less than two years old with Wiskott-Aldrich syndrome, due to receive a stem cell transplant. The source material was PBMCs, sampled before TCRalphabeta/CD19-depleted stem cell transplant. This CDR3 reads CASRPGNGGETQYF. The CDR3 region has the DNA TGTGCCAGCAGACCCGGAAACGGGGGGGAGACCCAGTACTTC.